The 24 T cell receptor beta chains in this list originate from one sample, sequenced in a study of T cells in Graves' hyperthyroidism and ophthalmopathy. There were TCR beta CDR3 regions amplified from RNA transcripts. The TCR CDR3 was amplified in a first-round RT-PCR using the HTBI primer set. MiXCR was run by TCRdb on the multiplex PCR reads, yielding one entry per CDR3 protein. The sample carries 560,000 or so distinct CDR3 sequences, roughly 21% recorded once. Sequenced sample: blood. The receptors shown here come from a man in his forties with Graves' ophthalmopathy.

This chain links TRBV20-1 with TRBJ2-3; tentatively, D is TRBD1 (5 bases). The CDR3 contains 13 residues. The V end lost 5 bases, the J end lost 6 bases, and 15 bases lay between the germline ends. CDR1 is DFQATT and CDR2 is SNEGSKA in the germline V gene (reference sequence). The chain's CDR3 is CSAVGHQIDTQYF. The CDR3 DNA reads TGCAGTGCTGTTGGACATCAGATCGATACGCAGTATTTT.

This clonotype has more than one count but fewer than ten. V gene TRBV20-1 combines with J gene TRBJ2-1; 10 nucleotides agree with TRBD2. CDR3 length: 16 amino acids. With 2 bases clipped from V and 5 bases from J, the junction kept 9 bases outside the gene matches. Looked up from germline, CDR1 is DFQATT and CDR2 is SNEGSKA (reference sequence). The CDR3 coding sequence is TGCAGTGCTAGAACCTCGAGCGGGAGGGTCCACAATGAGCAGTTCTTC. As protein: CSARTSSGRVHNEQFF.

This clonotype has a handful of counts. This chain's CDR3 is CASSPSTENYGYTF. Written as DNA, the CDR3 is TGTGCCAGCTCACCATCCACAGAAAACTATGGCTACACCTTC. The chain links TRBV18 to TRBJ1-2; no firm D call. The germline V gene encodes CDR1 KGHSH and CDR2 LQKENI. V lost 2 bases and J lost 2, with 9 bases in between. The CDR3 spans 14 residues.

At least ten counts were recorded for this clonotype. The chain links TRBV30 to TRBJ1-1; TRBD1 might be the D (5 bases). The V end was cut by 8 bases, the J end by 11 bases, with 24 bases between. The CDR3 is 13 amino acids. The germline V gene encodes CDR1 GTSNPN and CDR2 SVGIG (reference sequence). CDR3 coding DNA: TGTGCCGCGAAGCGGGACTACCGAAAGGAGGCTTTCTTT. Encoded protein: CAAKRDYRKEAFF.

This clonotype was observed many times. The rearrangement joins TRBV7-2 to TRBJ1-1; tentative D call: TRBD1 (5 bases). CDR1 and CDR2 from the germline V gene are SGHTA and FQGNSA. V shed 1 base and J shed 4 bases, with 10 bases lying between them. This CDR3 has 14 residues. The CDR3 spells CASSLGGDSTEAFF. In DNA, the CDR3 is TGTGCCAGCAGCTTAGGGGGGGATAGCACTGAAGCTTTCTTT.

This clonotype was seen ten or more times. The V gene is TRBV12-3 or TRBV12-4, the J gene TRBJ1-2; TRBD1 might be the D (6 bases). The CDR3 totals 13 residues. Deletions cut 6 bases from V and 3 bases from J, with 11 bases between. DNA of the CDR3: TGTGCCAGCAGACGGACAGAAGACTATGGCTACACCTTC. Protein sequence: CASRRTEDYGYTF.

This chain links TRBV20-1 with TRBJ2-1, with 12 nucleotides matching TRBD2. Unmatched junction bases numbered 10, after V lost 6 bases and J lost 4 bases. The CDR3 spans 16 residues. The germline CDR1 and CDR2 sequences are DFQATT and SNEGSKA (reference sequence). The CDR3 loop reads CSAVRLAGGSYNEQFF. As DNA, the CDR3 is TGCAGTGCGGTCAGGCTAGCGGGGGGGTCATACAATGAGCAGTTCTTC.

This clonotype was detected a few times. This chain links TRBV4-2 with TRBJ2-7; possibly TRBD2 for D (7 bases). The CDR3 has 17 residues. CDR1 is LGHNA and CDR2 is YNFKEQ in the germline V gene. V lost 1 base and J 6 bases, leaving 22 bases between the germline ends. The CDR3, as DNA: TGTGCCAGCAGCCAAGTAGGCCGGGGGGCCCCCAGTGCCGAGCAGTACTTC. It encodes CASSQVGRGAPSAEQYF.

The V call is TRBV12-3 or TRBV12-4, the J call TRBJ2-7, with TRBD1 as a possible D gene (5 bases). V shed 4 bases and J shed 4 bases, with 23 bases lying between them. This CDR3 region has 17 residues. CDR3 in DNA: TGTGCCAGCAGTTCCTCCGGTAGGGGCCCCGTCGGATACGAGCAGTACTTC. This gives the protein CASSSSGRGPVGYEQYF.

The V call is TRBV6-5, the J call TRBJ2-5, with D possibly matching TRBD2 (5 bases). Per the germline V gene, CDR1 is MNHEY and CDR2 is SVGAGI. The CDR3 length is 12 residues. Trimming shortened V by 0 bases and J by 11 bases, and 10 bases separated the two germline ends. CDR3 region: CASSYSPGVQYF. CDR3 nucleotides: TGTGCCAGCAGTTACTCCCCCGGGGTACAGTACTTC.

V gene TRBV19 combines with J gene TRBJ2-1; D may be TRBD1 (6 bases). V was trimmed by 6 bases and J by 5 bases, leaving 20 bases between them. The CDR3 runs to 16 residues. Germline V gene sequence: CDR1 LNHDA, CDR2 SQIVND (reference sequence). CDR3 residues: CASRSLQGGTHNEQFF. For the CDR3, the DNA is TGTGCCAGTAGATCCCTACAGGGCGGTACCCACAATGAGCAGTTCTTC. The variable domain in full, completed from reference TRBV19 and TRBJ2-1, reads DGGITQSPKYLFRKEGQNVTLSCEQNLNHDAMYWYRQDPGQGLRLIYYSQIVNDFQKGDIAEGYSVSREKKESFPLTVTSAQKNPTAFYLCASRSLQGGTHNEQFFGPGTRLTVL.

The chain uses TRBV7-2 and TRBJ2-7; 7 positions match TRBD1. The CDR3 runs to 15 residues. V lost 5 bases and J lost 2; bases outside the gene matches: 9. Germline-derived CDR1 and CDR2 are SGHTA and FQGNSA. CDR3 residues: CASSISGTDPYEQYF. The CDR3 bases are TGTGCCAGCAGCATTTCCGGGACAGACCCCTACGAGCAGTACTTC.

The V gene is TRBV6-1, the J gene TRBJ1-5; D not certain. V shed 3 bases and J shed 2 bases, with 11 bases lying between them. Germline V gene sequence: CDR1 MNHNS, CDR2 SASEGT. The CDR3 runs 15 residues. The CDR3 DNA follows: TGTGCCAGCAGTGACCCTTTTCAAGGCAATCAGCCCCAGCATTTT. Its protein is CASSDPFQGNQPQHF.

The chain links TRBV3-2 to TRBJ1-3; TRBD1, the table's D call, lacks a check against the DNA. TRBV3-2 is assigned pseudogene status. The CDR3 covers 15 residues. CDR3 sequence (DNA): TGTGCCAGCAGCCTCCCCGGGCTTAGTGGAAACACCATATATTTT. This codes for CASSLPGLSGNTIYF.

This clonotype has at least ten counts. The chain uses TRBV12-3 or TRBV12-4 and TRBJ2-7; D perhaps matches TRBD2 (5 bases). The CDR3 runs to 17 residues. V lost 7 bases and J 4 bases, leaving 26 bases between the germline ends. In DNA, the CDR3 is TGTGCCAGCAACCCCGGAGGCTCGCGTGAGAGGTCATACGAGCAGTACTTC. It specifies CASNPGGSRERSYEQYF.

This chain links TRBV20-1 with TRBJ1-2; D is ambiguous. The CDR3 length is 12 residues. Germline CDR1 and CDR2: DFQATT and SNEGSKA (reference sequence). V lost 6 bases to trimming and J lost 2 bases, with 10 bases between them. In nucleotides, the CDR3 is TGCAGTGCCTTGACCGGAAACTATGGCTACACCTTC. Translated: CSALTGNYGYTF.

The rearrangement uses TRBV12-3 or TRBV12-4 and TRBJ1-2; 10 bases are a match to TRBD1. The CDR3 loop spans 15 amino acids. With V trimmed by 6 bases and J by 6 bases, 10 bases remained unmatched. CDR3 sequence reads: CASRLTGGAQDGYTF. CDR3 nucleotides: TGTGCCAGCAGGTTGACAGGGGGCGCTCAGGATGGCTACACCTTC.

The chain employs TRBV6-1 and TRBJ1-2; D may be TRBD1 (6 bases). Germline loops: CDR1 MNHNS, CDR2 SASEGT. This CDR3 is built from 13 residues. The ends were cut back, 10 bases at V and 2 bases at J, with 14 bases in the middle. The CDR3 loop is CATGTYLNYGYTF. Written as DNA, the CDR3 is TGTGCCACCGGGACATACCTAAACTATGGCTACACCTTC.

V usage is TRBV29-1 and J usage is TRBJ1-2; D ambiguous. CDR3 length: 13 residues. Germline assignment: CDR1 SQVTM and CDR2 ANQGSEA. V was shortened by 5 bases and J by 4 bases, with 14 bases between the two germline ends. CDR3 coding DNA: TGCAGCGTTAACCAACGGGAGGTCTATGGCTACACCTTC. Encoded protein: CSVNQREVYGYTF. The variable domain in full, completed from reference TRBV29-1 and TRBJ1-2, reads SAVISQKPSRDICQRGTSLTIQCQVDSQVTMMFWYRQQPGQSLTLIATANQGSEATYESGFVIDKFPISRPNLTFSTLTVSNMSPEDSSIYLCSVNQREVYGYTFGSGTRLTVV.

V gene TRBV20-1 combines with J gene TRBJ2-2; 7 bases map to TRBD2. Germline CDR1 is DFQATT and CDR2 is SNEGSKA (reference sequence). Unmatched junction bases numbered 7, after V lost 2 bases and J lost 7 bases. CDR3 length: 14 residues. CDR3: CSARLGGPSGELFF. The DNA of the CDR3 is TGCAGTGCTAGACTGGGAGGGCCTAGCGGGGAGCTGTTTTTT.

This clonotype was detected only a few times. The chain joins TRBV2 to TRBJ1-2; TRBD1 matches 7 bases. CDR3 size: 13 residues. Per the germline V gene, CDR1 is SNHLY and CDR2 is FYNNEI. Unmatched junction bases numbered 11, after V lost 8 bases and J lost 8 bases. The CDR3 loop reads CASHSRGEDGYTF. CDR3 DNA: TGTGCCAGCCATAGCAGGGGGGAGGACGGCTACACCTTC.

The chain has TRBV12-3 or TRBV12-4 and TRBJ2-6; weak D call: TRBD2 (6 bases). Trimming pared 2 bases from V and 2 bases from J, leaving 7 bases between. There are 15 residues in the CDR3. DNA for the CDR3: TGTGCCAGCAGTTTACCGGGGGCTGGGGCCAACGTCCTGACTTTC. Its protein product is CASSLPGAGANVLTF.

The chain is built from TRBV28 and TRBJ1-2; D is possibly TRBD1 (5 bases). V lost 7 bases and J lost 3, with 12 bases in between. CDR3 size: 13 residues. The germline V gene has CDR1 MDHEN and CDR2 SYDVKM. The CDR3 is CASNGALDYGYTF. The CDR3 DNA sequence: TGTGCCAGCAACGGGGCCCTGGACTATGGCTACACCTTC.

In this sample, this clonotype turned up a few times. The chain has TRBV20-1 and TRBJ1-5; D is perhaps TRBD1 (6 bases). V was shortened by 6 bases and J by 1 base, with 22 bases between the two germline ends. Looked up from germline, CDR1 is DFQATT and CDR2 is SNEGSKA (reference sequence). This CDR3 is built from 17 residues. CDR3 loop: CSAQIQNRARSNQPQHF. In DNA, the CDR3 is TGCAGTGCCCAAATCCAAAACAGGGCAAGAAGCAATCAGCCCCAGCATTTT.